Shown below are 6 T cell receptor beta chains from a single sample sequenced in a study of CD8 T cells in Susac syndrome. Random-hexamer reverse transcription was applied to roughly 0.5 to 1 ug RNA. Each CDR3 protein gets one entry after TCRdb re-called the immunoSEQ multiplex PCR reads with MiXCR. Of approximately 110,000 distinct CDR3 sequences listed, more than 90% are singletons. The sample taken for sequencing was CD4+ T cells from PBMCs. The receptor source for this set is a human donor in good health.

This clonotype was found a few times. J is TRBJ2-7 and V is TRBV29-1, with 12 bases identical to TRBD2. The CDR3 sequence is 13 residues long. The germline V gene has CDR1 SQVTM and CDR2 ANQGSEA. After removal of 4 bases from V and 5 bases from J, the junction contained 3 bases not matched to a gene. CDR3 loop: CSVGASGRDEQYF. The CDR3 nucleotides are TGCAGCGTTGGAGCTAGCGGGAGGGACGAGCAGTACTTC.

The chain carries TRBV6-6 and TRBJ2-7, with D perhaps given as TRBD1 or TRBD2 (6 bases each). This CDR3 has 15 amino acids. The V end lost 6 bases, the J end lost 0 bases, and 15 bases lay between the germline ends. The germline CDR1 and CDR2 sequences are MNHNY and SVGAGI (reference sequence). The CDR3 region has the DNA TGTGCCAGCAGGGCCGGGGGCGGACTCTCCTACGAGCAGTACTTC. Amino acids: CASRAGGGLSYEQYF.

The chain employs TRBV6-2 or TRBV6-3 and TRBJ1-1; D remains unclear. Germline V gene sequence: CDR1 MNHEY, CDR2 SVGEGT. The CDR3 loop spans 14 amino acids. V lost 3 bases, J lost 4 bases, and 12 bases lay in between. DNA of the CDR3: TGTGCCAGCAGTTATCAACGGGTGGGCACTGAAGCTTTCTTT. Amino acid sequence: CASSYQRVGTEAFF.

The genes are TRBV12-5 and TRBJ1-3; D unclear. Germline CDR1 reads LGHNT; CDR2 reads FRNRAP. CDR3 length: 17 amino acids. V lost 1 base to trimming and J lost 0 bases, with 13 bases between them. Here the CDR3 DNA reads TGTGCTAGTGGTTTGGCCCTTGGCGGTAACTCTGGAAACACCATATATTTT. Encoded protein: CASGLALGGNSGNTIYF. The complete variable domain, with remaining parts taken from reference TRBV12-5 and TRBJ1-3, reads DARVTQTPRHKVTEMGQEVTMRCQPILGHNTVFWYRQTMMQGLELLAYFRNRAPLDDSGMPKDRFSAEMPDATLATLKIQPSEPRDSAVYFCASGLALGGNSGNTIYFGEGSWLTVV.

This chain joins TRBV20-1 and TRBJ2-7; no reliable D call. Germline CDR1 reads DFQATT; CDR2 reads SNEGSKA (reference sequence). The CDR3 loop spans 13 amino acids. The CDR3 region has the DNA TGCAGCCCCCGGCCGCAGAGTAACTACGAGCAGTACTTC. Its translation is CSPRPQSNYEQYF.

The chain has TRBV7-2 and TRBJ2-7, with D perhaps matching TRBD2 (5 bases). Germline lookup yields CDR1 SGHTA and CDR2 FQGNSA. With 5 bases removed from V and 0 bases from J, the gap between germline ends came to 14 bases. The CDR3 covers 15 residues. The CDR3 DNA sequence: TGTGCCAGCAGCCGACCTGGACTTCCCTCCTACGAGCAGTACTTC. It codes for CASSRPGLPSYEQYF.